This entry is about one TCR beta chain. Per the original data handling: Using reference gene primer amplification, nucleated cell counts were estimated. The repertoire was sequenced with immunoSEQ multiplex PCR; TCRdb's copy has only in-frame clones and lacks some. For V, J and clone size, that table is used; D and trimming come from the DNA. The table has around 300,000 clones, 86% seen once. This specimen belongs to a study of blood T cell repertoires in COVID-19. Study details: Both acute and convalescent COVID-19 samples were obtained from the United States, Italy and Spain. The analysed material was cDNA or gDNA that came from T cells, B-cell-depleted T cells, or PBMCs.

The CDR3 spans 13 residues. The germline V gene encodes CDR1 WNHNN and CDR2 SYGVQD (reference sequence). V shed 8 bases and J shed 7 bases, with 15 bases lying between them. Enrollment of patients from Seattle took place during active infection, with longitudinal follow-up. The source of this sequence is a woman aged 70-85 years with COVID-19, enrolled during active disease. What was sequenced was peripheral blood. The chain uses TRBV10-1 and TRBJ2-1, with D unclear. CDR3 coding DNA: TGCGCCAGCGTCTTAATCCCCGGGAATGAGCAGTTCTTC. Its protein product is CASVLIPGNEQFF.